The clone carrying this T cell receptor beta chain was detected a few times. This entry is derived from a study of blood T cell repertoires in COVID-19. Study information: Both acute and convalescent COVID-19 samples were obtained from the United States, Italy and Spain. Sample material is recorded as cDNA or gDNA derived from T cells, B-cell-depleted T cells, or PBMCs.

V lost 4 bases, J lost 2 bases, and 17 bases lay in between. Germline CDR1 LGHNA, CDR2 YNFKEQ. The CDR3 sequence is 16 residues long. In the original workflow: From reference gene primer amplification, estimates of nucleated cell counts were derived. Produced via immunoSEQ multiplex PCR; TCRdb's table is partial and in-frame only. V, J and clone size derive from that table, while D and trimming were established from the DNA sequence. In the table there are some 230,000 clones, around 83% of which are singletons. The source of this sequence is a man aged 50 or older who had recovered from COVID-19. The chain joins TRBV4-2 to TRBJ1-1; D possibly corresponds to TRBD1 (6 bases). Material: peripheral blood. CDR3 in amino acids: CASSLGTSSSNTEAFF. The CDR3 nucleotides read TGTGCCAGCAGCCTAGGGACATCCAGTAGTAACACTGAAGCTTTCTTT.